The sequence of this T cell receptor (beta chain) was determined in a study of monozygotic twins with inflammatory bowel disease. Findings of the study overall: Patients with IBD had less TCRbeta diversity (inverse Simpson) than their healthy co-twins.

TCRdb re-analyzed the 5' RACE reads; it lists each CDR3 protein once, without DNA. Its table records some 300,000 distinct CDR3 sequences. Unsorted whole blood yielded the total RNA, with T cells left unselected. Note on this clonotype: Its antigen is still unknown.

The sample comprised blood. The clonotype was recovered from a human donor with ulcerative colitis or Crohn's disease, or a healthy co-twin of an affected twin (not recorded which).

The CDR3 region is CSARETGYQNTEAFF. The V gene is TRBV20-1, the J gene TRBJ1-1. The CDR3 extends over 15 amino acids. The germline CDR1 and CDR2 sequences are DFQATT and SNEGSKA (reference sequence).